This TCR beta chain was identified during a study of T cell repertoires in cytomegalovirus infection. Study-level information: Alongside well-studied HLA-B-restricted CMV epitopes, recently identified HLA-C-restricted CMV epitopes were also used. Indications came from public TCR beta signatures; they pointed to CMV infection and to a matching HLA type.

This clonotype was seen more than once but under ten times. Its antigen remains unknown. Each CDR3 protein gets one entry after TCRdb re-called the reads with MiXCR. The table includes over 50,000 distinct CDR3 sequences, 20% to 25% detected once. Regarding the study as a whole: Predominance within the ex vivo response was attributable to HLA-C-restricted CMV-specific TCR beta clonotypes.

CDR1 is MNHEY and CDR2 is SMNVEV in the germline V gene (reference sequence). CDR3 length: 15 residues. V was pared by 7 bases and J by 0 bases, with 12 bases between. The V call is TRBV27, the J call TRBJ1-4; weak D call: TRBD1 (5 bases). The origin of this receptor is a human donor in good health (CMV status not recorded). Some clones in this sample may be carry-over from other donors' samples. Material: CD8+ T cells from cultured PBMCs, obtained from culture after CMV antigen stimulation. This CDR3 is CASMKGSATNEKLFF. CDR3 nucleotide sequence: TGTGCCAGCATGAAGGGGTCAGCAACTAATGAAAAACTGTTTTTT.